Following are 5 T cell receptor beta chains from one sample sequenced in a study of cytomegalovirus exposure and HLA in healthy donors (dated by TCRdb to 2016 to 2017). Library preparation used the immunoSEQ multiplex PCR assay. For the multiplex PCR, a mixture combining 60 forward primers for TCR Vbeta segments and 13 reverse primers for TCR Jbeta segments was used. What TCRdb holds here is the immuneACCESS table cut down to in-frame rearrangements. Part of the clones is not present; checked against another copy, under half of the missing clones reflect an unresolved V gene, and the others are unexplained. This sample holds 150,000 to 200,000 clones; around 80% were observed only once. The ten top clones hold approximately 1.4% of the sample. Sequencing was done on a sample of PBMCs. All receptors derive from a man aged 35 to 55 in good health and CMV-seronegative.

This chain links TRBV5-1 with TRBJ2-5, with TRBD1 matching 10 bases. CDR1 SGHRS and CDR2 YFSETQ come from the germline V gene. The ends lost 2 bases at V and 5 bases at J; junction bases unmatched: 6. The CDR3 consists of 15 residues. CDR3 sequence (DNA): TGCGCCAGCAGCTTAGCGGGACAGGGGAGTGAGACCCAGTACTTC. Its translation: CASSLAGQGSETQYF. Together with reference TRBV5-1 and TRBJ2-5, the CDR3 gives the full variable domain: KAGVTQTPRYLIKTRGQQVTLSCSPISGHRSVSWYQQTPGQGLQFLFEYFSETQRNKGNFPGRFSGRQFSNSRSEMNVSTLELGDSALYLCASSLAGQGSETQYFGPGTRLLVL.

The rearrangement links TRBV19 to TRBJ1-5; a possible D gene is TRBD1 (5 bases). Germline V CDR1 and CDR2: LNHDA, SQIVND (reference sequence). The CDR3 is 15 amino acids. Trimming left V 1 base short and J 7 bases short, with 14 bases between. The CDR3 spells CASSIGAARGQPQHF. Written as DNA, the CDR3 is TGTGCCAGTAGTATAGGGGCGGCCCGGGGGCAGCCCCAGCATTTT.

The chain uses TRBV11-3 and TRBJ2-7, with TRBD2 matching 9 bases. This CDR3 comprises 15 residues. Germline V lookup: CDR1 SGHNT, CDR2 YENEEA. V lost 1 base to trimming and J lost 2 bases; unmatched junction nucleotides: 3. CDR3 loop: CASSLGAGGPYEQYF. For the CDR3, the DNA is TGTGCCAGCAGCTTAGGAGCGGGGGGTCCCTACGAGCAGTACTTC.

Written as DNA, the CDR3 is TGTGCAAGTCGCTTAGGCGCTACTAGCGGGAGGGTCTACAATGAGCAGTTCTTC. This codes for CASRLGATSGRVYNEQFF. The chain employs TRBV12-2 and TRBJ2-1; the DNA was not used to check the table's D call, TRBD2. TRBV12-2 constitutes a pseudogene. The CDR3 sequence is 18 residues long.

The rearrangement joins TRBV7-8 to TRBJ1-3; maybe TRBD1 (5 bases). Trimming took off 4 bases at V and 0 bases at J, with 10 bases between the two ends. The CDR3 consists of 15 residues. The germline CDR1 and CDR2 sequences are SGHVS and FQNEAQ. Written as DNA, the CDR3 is TGTGCCAGCAGCTGGGGGGGAATCTCTGGAAACACCATATATTTT. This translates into CASSWGGISGNTIYF.